Detailed here is one TCR beta chain. Its antigen is not identified. As the sequencing template, cDNA was produced by extracting RNA and reverse transcribing it. Using immunoSEQ multiplex PCR, the repertoire was profiled, and TCRdb retains in-frame clones only, with some absent. The data contain around 35,000 clones, 55% of them singletons. The CDR3 is 15 amino acids. V was cut by 5 bases and J by 3 bases, with 16 bases left in between. Germline V gene lookup returns CDR1 SEHNR and CDR2 FQNEAQ (reference sequence). Patients with alopecia areata provided lesional scalp punch biopsies as well as peripheral blood. This sample was included in a study of CD8+ T cells in alopecia areata. Study-wide results and caveats: It was lesional scalp, especially alopecia totalis/universalis, that showed higher clonality than normal scalp.

The V call is TRBV7-9, the J call TRBJ1-1; the D gene is possibly TRBD1 (6 bases). Material: NKG2D-high CD8+ T cells sorted from blood. This TCR was recovered from a human donor with alopecia areata. In DNA, the CDR3 is TGTGCCAGCAGCCATCTTACAGGGCTGGACACTGAAGCTTTCTTT. This encodes CASSHLTGLDTEAFF.